These 25 T cell receptor beta chains were sequenced from one sample in a study of blood T cell repertoires in COVID-19. TCRdb keeps only in-frame clones here, not all; method: immunoSEQ multiplex PCR. Among about 340,000 clones listed, roughly 89% were seen once. Sequenced material: peripheral blood. The receptors derive from a woman aged 18-29 years who had recovered from COVID-19.

This clone was detected only once. V usage is TRBV7-8 and J usage is TRBJ2-1, with TRBD2 identical over 9 bases. The length of the CDR3 is 17 residues. Trimming cost V 1 base and J 7 bases; bases outside gene matches: 11. Germline V gene data show CDR1 as SGHVS and CDR2 as FQNEAQ. The CDR3 sequence: CASSLVGSGSLGNEQFF. CDR3 DNA: TGTGCCAGCAGCTTAGTGGGTAGCGGGAGCCTGGGAAATGAGCAGTTCTTC.

The chain combines TRBV11-3 with TRBJ1-1; D is ambiguous. V was cut by 0 bases and J by 11 bases, with 13 bases left in between. The germline V gene has CDR1 SGHNT and CDR2 YENEEA. This CDR3 spans 13 amino acids. The CDR3 protein is CASSLDRGGYAFF. CDR3 DNA: TGTGCCAGCAGCTTAGATCGGGGTGGGTACGCTTTCTTT.

The chain links TRBV6-2 or TRBV6-3 to TRBJ2-5; D may be TRBD1 (7 bases). With 5 bases removed from V and 5 bases from J, the gap between germline ends came to 24 bases. Germline-derived CDR1 and CDR2 are MNHEY and SVGEGT. CDR3 length equals 17 residues. The DNA of the CDR3 is TGTGCCAGCAGTCAACTCGGGGGACAGCCGATCCTCGAGACCCAGTACTTC. Its translation: CASSQLGGQPILETQYF.

V gene TRBV11-2 combines with J gene TRBJ2-5; 11 bases agree with TRBD2. Germline V gene data show CDR1 as SGHAT and CDR2 as FQNNGV. V lost 5 bases to trimming and J lost 2 bases; unmatched junction nucleotides: 4. The CDR3 consists of 15 residues. CDR3 nucleotide sequence: TGTGCCAGCAGCGTGGGACTAGCGGAACAAGAGACCCAGTACTTC. Amino acid sequence: CASSVGLAEQETQYF.

V gene TRBV7-2 combines with J gene TRBJ2-1; 8 positions agree with TRBD1. Germline V CDR1 and CDR2: SGHTA, FQGNSA. Unmatched junction bases numbered 9, after V lost 2 bases and J lost 0 bases. CDR3 length: 18 amino acids. CDR3 DNA sequence: TGTGCCAGCAGCTTAAGCAGGGACAGGAGGAACTCCTACAATGAGCAGTTCTTC. It translates to CASSLSRDRRNSYNEQFF.

This clone was observed once. The chain couples TRBV12-5 to TRBJ2-3; 7 nucleotides line up with TRBD1. The CDR3 spans 15 residues. Germline CDR1 reads LGHNT; CDR2 reads FRNRAP. Germline trimming cut 5 bases from V and 0 bases from J; bases unmatched to any gene: 5. The CDR3 loop is CASGVPTGSTDTQYF. The CDR3 DNA reads as TGTGCTAGTGGTGTCCCGACAGGGAGCACAGATACGCAGTATTTT.

The CDR3 loop reads CASSETGLREKLFF. DNA of the CDR3: TGTGCCAGCTCAGAGACAGGGTTGCGTGAAAAACTGTTTTTT. The chain is built from TRBV18 and TRBJ1-4, with 7 bases matching TRBD1. Germline V gives CDR1 KGHSH, CDR2 LQKENI. V lost 5 bases and J lost 7; bases outside the gene matches: 7. This CDR3 is 14 amino acids long.

The CDR3 sequence: CAWSRGWTSGSEQFF. The CDR3 region has the DNA TGTGCCTGGAGCAGGGGATGGACTAGCGGAAGTGAGCAGTTCTTC. The V and J genes are TRBV30 and TRBJ2-1; 10 nucleotides align to TRBD2. Germline lookup yields CDR1 GTSNPN and CDR2 SVGIG (reference sequence). This CDR3 has 15 residues. V shed 3 bases and J 9 bases; nucleotides not matched to a gene: 11.

With regard to this clone: Other DNA sequences in this sample translate to the same CDR3. The V and J genes are TRBV18 and TRBJ1-4, with 7 bases fitting TRBD1. The CDR3 runs to 15 residues. CDR1 and CDR2 from the germline V gene are KGHSH and LQKENI. J was trimmed by 5 bases and V by 0 bases; bases with no gene match: 3. The CDR3 sequence: CASSPPGQRNEKLFF. The CDR3 nucleotides are TGTGCCAGCTCACCACCGGGACAGAGGAATGAAAAACTGTTTTTT.

CDR3 sequence (DNA): TGTGCCAGCAAAAGGGGCGGAAGCTCCTACAATGAGCAGTTCTTC. Translation: CASKRGGSSYNEQFF. The chain employs TRBV2 and TRBJ2-1; a weak D match, TRBD1 (5 bases). Trimming shortened V by 7 bases and J by 0 bases, and 13 bases separated the two germline ends. The CDR3 loop spans 15 amino acids. Germline V gives CDR1 SNHLY, CDR2 FYNNEI.

This clone was seen just once. The genes are TRBV30 and TRBJ2-2; no firm D call. Germline V gene data show CDR1 as GTSNPN and CDR2 as SVGIG (reference sequence). Trimming took 7 bases from V and 5 from J, leaving 17 bases between them. The CDR3 covers 14 residues. The CDR3 protein is CAFLKSVATGELFF. DNA for the CDR3: TGTGCCTTCCTCAAGTCGGTTGCGACCGGGGAGCTGTTTTTT.

This chain connects TRBV7-2 to TRBJ2-3; 13 nucleotides agree with TRBD2. This CDR3 has 15 residues. The V and J ends lost 2 bases and 5 bases, in that order; junction bases with no gene match: 1. Looked up from germline, CDR1 is SGHTA and CDR2 is FQGNSA. The CDR3 is CASSLTSGRGDTQYF. The CDR3 DNA is TGTGCCAGCAGCTTAACTAGCGGGAGGGGAGATACGCAGTATTTT.

This clone was picked up one time. This sequence joins TRBV9 and TRBJ1-2; 7 bases fit TRBD1. The length of the CDR3 is 14 residues. CDR1 and CDR2 (germline): SGDLS, YYNGEE. V lost 1 base, J lost 6 bases, and 6 bases stayed unmatched. The CDR3 protein is CASSVTQGNNGYTF. CDR3 nucleotide sequence: TGTGCCAGCAGCGTAACACAGGGGAACAATGGCTACACCTTC.

V and J are TRBV11-2 and TRBJ2-5; TRBD2 agrees at 9 bases. V shed 1 base, J shed 1 base, and the junction held 10 bases outside the gene matches. The V gene's germline CDR1 is SGHAT and CDR2 FQNNGV. The CDR3 contains 18 residues. The CDR3 DNA reads as TGTGCCAGCAGCTTAGGTACTAGCGGGTTTCGTACCCAAGAGACCCAGTACTTC. Its protein product is CASSLGTSGFRTQETQYF.

The chain carries TRBV4-3 and TRBJ2-3, with D maybe TRBD2 (6 bases). CDR1 and CDR2 (germline): LGHNA, YSLEER. The germline V and J ends were trimmed by 0 bases and 5 bases, with 15 bases remaining between them. The CDR3 has 16 amino acids. The CDR3 nucleotides read TGCGCCAGCAGCCAAGATTTTTTGGCGGGAAGAGATACGCAGTATTTT. Translating it yields CASSQDFLAGRDTQYF.

The count of this clone is one. The J gene is TRBJ2-1, the V gene TRBV29-1; tentatively, D is TRBD1 (5 bases). Germline loops: CDR1 SQVTM, CDR2 ANQGSEA. The CDR3 is 14 amino acids. V was shortened by 6 bases and J by 2 bases, with 14 bases between the two germline ends. CDR3 in amino acids: CSVIGHRTYNEQFF. CDR3 nucleotide sequence: TGCAGCGTAATAGGACACAGAACCTACAATGAGCAGTTCTTC.

This chain uses TRBV6-2 or TRBV6-3 with TRBJ1-4; a possible D gene is TRBD1 (6 bases). The CDR3 is made up of 17 amino acids. V lost 6 bases to trimming and J lost 1 base, with 18 bases between them. Germline CDR1 is MNHEY and CDR2 is SVGEGT. The CDR3 bases are TGTGCCAGCAGCCCTCTCGGGGGGGCCGGAACTAATGAAAAACTGTTTTTT. Its protein product is CASSPLGGAGTNEKLFF.

The chain recombines TRBV2 with TRBJ2-3, with D possibly being TRBD1 (6 bases). V was clipped by 6 bases and J by 4 bases, with 17 bases between them. Per germline, CDR1 SNHLY and CDR2 FYNNEI. The CDR3 spans 15 residues. CDR3 sequence reads: CASSTQGHESDTQYF. The CDR3 DNA reads TGTGCCAGCAGCACACAGGGTCATGAGTCAGATACGCAGTATTTT.

The chain carries TRBV3-1 (or the pseudogene TRBV3-2) and TRBJ2-3, with TRBD2 matching 9 bases. The CDR3 is made up of 16 amino acids. The V gene end was trimmed by 1 base and the J gene end by 2 bases; junction bases not matched to a gene: 4. Germline loops: CDR1 LGHDT, CDR2 YNNKEL (reference sequence). The CDR3 is CASSQGLAEFTDTQYF. The CDR3, as DNA: TGTGCCAGCAGCCAAGGACTAGCGGAATTCACAGATACGCAGTATTTT.

This clone appeared a single time. The chain is built from TRBV9 and TRBJ2-5; weak D call: TRBD1 (7 bases). Germline lookup yields CDR1 SGDLS and CDR2 YYNGEE. The V gene lost 0 bases and the J gene lost 4 bases, with 13 bases spanning the gap. The CDR3 loop spans 15 amino acids. The CDR3 protein is CASSVGWQGGETQYF. The CDR3 nucleotides are TGTGCCAGCAGCGTAGGATGGCAGGGGGGAGAGACCCAGTACTTC.

V gene TRBV6-2 or TRBV6-3 combines with J gene TRBJ1-1; a possible D gene is TRBD1 (5 bases). CDR1 and CDR2 (germline): MNHEY, SVGEGT. CDR3 length equals 14 residues. V gave up 2 bases and J gave up 10 bases, with 17 bases separating them. The DNA of the CDR3 is TGTGCCAGCAGTTACACCTACCCAGGGTCGAGAGCTTTCTTT. This encodes CASSYTYPGSRAFF.

This chain joins TRBV7-2 and TRBJ1-2, with 9 positions matching TRBD1. The length of the CDR3 is 16 residues. Germline V CDR1 and CDR2: SGHTA, FQGNSA. V shed 1 base and J 7 bases; nucleotides not matched to a gene: 10. The CDR3 DNA follows: TGTGCCAGCAGCTTAGGACCCCGACAGGGGGAGGGTGGCTACACCTTC. Translated, it gives CASSLGPRQGEGGYTF.

The chain joins TRBV6-7 to TRBJ1-4; TRBD1 aligns across 7 bases. TRBV6-7 has ORF status, its function being uncertain. J gave up 2 bases and V 2 bases, and 8 bases lay outside the gene matches. This CDR3 region has 17 residues. For the CDR3, the DNA is TGTGCCAGCAGTTACGACAGGGCTGGGACGACTAATGAAAAACTGTTTTTT. Protein product: CASSYDRAGTTNEKLFF.

This chain uses TRBV5-4 with TRBJ1-3, with 9 nucleotides matching TRBD1. The junction had 13 bases not matched to a gene; V was cut back by 3 bases and J by 0 bases. The CDR3 runs 19 residues. Germline V CDR1 and CDR2: SGHNT, YYREEE (reference sequence). The CDR3 sequence is CASSWGLQGARSSGNTIYF. DNA for the CDR3: TGTGCCAGCAGCTGGGGACTACAGGGGGCGAGGAGCTCTGGAAACACCATATATTTT.

The rearrangement uses TRBV25-1 and TRBJ1-5, with TRBD1 as a possible D gene (5 bases). The CDR3 contains 13 residues. V lost 9 bases, J lost 6 bases, and 15 bases lay in between. CDR1 and CDR2 from the germline V gene are MGHDK and SYGVNS. The CDR3, as DNA: TGTGCCAGTGACAGTGGGTATGGTCAGCCCCAGCATTTT. Residues: CASDSGYGQPQHF.